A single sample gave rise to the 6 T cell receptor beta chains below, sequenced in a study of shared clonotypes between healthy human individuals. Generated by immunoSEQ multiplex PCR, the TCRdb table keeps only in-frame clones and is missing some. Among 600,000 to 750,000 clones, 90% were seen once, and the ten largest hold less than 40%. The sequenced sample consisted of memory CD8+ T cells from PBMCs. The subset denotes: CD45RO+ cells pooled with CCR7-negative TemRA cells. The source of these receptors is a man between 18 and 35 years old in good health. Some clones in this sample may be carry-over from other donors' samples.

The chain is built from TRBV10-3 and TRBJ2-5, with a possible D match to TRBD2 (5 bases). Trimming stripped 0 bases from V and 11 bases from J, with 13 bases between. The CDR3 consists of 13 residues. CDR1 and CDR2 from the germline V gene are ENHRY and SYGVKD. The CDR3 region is CAISESTVREQYF. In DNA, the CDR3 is TGTGCCATCAGTGAGTCGACCGTAAGGGAGCAGTACTTC.

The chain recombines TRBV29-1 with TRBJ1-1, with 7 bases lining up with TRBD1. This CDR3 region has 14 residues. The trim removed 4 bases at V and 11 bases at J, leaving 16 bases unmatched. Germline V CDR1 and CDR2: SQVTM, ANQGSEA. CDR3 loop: CSVVGGDRAHQAFF. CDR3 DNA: TGCAGCGTTGTCGGGGGGGACAGAGCCCATCAGGCTTTCTTT.

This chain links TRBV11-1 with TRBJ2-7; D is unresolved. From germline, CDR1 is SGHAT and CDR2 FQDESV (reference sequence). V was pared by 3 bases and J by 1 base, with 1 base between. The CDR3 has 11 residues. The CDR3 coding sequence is TGTGCCAGCAGCTTTTCCTACGAGCAGTACTTC. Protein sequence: CASSFSYEQYF.

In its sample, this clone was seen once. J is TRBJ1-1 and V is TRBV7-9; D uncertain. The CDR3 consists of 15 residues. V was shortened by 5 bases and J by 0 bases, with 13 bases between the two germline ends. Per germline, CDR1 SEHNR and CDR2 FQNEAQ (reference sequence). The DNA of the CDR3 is TGTGCCAGCAGCGCACGGAGCAGGATGAACACTGAAGCTTTCTTT. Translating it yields CASSARSRMNTEAFF.

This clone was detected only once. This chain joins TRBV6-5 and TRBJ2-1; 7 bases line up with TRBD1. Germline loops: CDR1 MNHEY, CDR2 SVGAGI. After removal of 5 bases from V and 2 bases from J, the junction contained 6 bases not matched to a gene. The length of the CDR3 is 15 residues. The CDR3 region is CASSQHRGPYNEQFF. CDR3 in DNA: TGTGCCAGCAGTCAACACAGGGGTCCCTACAATGAGCAGTTCTTC.

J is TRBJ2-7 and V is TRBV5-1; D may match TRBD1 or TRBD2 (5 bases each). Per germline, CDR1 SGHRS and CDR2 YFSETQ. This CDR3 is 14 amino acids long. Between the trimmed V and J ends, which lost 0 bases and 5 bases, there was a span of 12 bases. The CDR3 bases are TGCGCCAGCAGCTTGGGCAGCAGGGAGCACGAGCAGTACTTC. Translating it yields CASSLGSREHEQYF.